This paragraph reports one TCR beta chain. The antigen is not known. The data belong to a study of T-cell memory formation after mild COVID-19. Study summary: TCR clusters were mostly confined to one donor each. Study results and limitations: CD4+ bias marked clones expanding day 15 to 37, unlike balanced contracting clones.

V lost 3 bases and J lost 0, with 9 bases in between. Germline V gene data show CDR1 as LNHDA and CDR2 as SQIVND (reference sequence). The CDR3 spans 15 residues. 5'RACE, which relied on constant-segment primers, yielded TCR alpha and TCR beta cDNA libraries carrying sample barcodes and UMIs. TCRdb ran MiXCR on the 5' RACE reads and lists one entry per CDR3 protein. The table lists around 250,000 distinct CDR3 sequences, around 15% of them singletons. The gene calls are TRBV19 and TRBJ1-5; D might be TRBD1 (5 bases). The specimen was PBMCs or a T cell subset sorted from them (not recorded which). The receptor comes from a young man who had mild COVID-19 (a few samples of this study predate the infection). Cell type and time point are not known. CDR3 in amino acids: CASSISGGSNQPQHF. CDR3 coding DNA: TGTGCCAGTAGTATTTCGGGGGGTAGCAATCAGCCCCAGCATTTT.